This TCR beta chain was sequenced for a study of cytomegalovirus exposure and HLA in healthy donors. The primer mix had 60 Vbeta and 13 Jbeta primers. Repertoires were generated with immunoSEQ multiplex PCR, while TCRdb's copy carries only in-frame clones and drops some. The sample holds almost 200,000 clones, roughly 78% seen once. A remark on this clone: Its antigen is unknown.

The CDR3 is 14 residues long. Germline V gene lookup returns CDR1 SGHTA and CDR2 FQGNSA. V gave up 5 bases and J gave up 6 bases; unmatched junction bases: 7. General study results and limits: In a later analysis, most CMV-associated TCR beta chains appeared HLA-restricted. Follow-up analysis seemed to connect common viral pathogens with several of the most significant clusters identified. Later analysis reportedly placed an Asian-associated ancestry cluster below the roughly 680-donor mean in N-insertions. In a later analysis, TCR beta V- and J-gene trimming was associated with a missense DCLRE1C variant.

The sequencing sample was made of PBMCs. This receptor was obtained from a woman younger than 45 in good health and CMV-seropositive. V usage is TRBV7-2 and J usage is TRBJ2-7; TRBD2 agrees at 10 bases. The DNA for the CDR3 is TGTGCCAGCAGCCTTCTAGCGGGAGTCGGCGAGCAGTACTTC. This translates into CASSLLAGVGEQYF.